This T cell receptor beta chain comes out of a study of OX40 agonist ivuxolimab in advanced cancers. Study-wide results and caveats: Also showing low normalized T-cell clonal expansion were some of the nonresponders.

Clones were read by immunoSEQ multiplex PCR, and TCRdb kept only the in-frame ones, dropping some. This sample has some 50,000 clones; over 75% occur once, and the top ten carry over 6.5%. V gave up 5 bases and J gave up 0 bases, with 17 bases separating them. This CDR3 contains 17 residues. Germline loops: CDR1 SGHTA, CDR2 FQGNSA. Drawing of blood for sampling happened at baseline, at cycle 4 day 1, and at cycle 7 day 1. This clone was seen once. No antigen is known for it. The rearrangement joins TRBV7-2 to TRBJ2-1, with TRBD1 as a possible D gene (5 bases). The specimen comprised CD4+ or CD8+ T cells sorted from blood, sampled in a trial of the OX40 agonist ivuxolimab. This sequence originates from an adult with an advanced solid tumor such as melanoma, head and neck, liver or kidney cancer. CDR3 sequence: CASSNQPTVTSYNEQFF. Here the CDR3 DNA reads TGTGCCAGCAGCAATCAACCGACAGTGACCTCCTACAATGAGCAGTTCTTC. The whole variable domain, filled in from reference TRBV7-2 and TRBJ2-1, reads GAGVSQSPSNKVTEKGKDVELRCDPISGHTALYWYRQSLGQGLEFLIYFQGNSAPDKSGLPSDRFSAERTGGSVSTLTIQRTQQEDSAVYLCASSNQPTVTSYNEQFFGPGTRLTVL.